This TCR beta chain stems from a study of long-term antiretroviral therapy in people with HIV. Study-wide results and limits: Within the repertoire, clones expanded before ART were dominant at all time points.

The CDR3 is 14 amino acids. Germline V CDR1 and CDR2: SGHRS, YFSETQ. The trim removed 5 bases at V and 0 bases at J, leaving 1 base unmatched. With survey level as its setting, the immunoSEQ assay was v3.0. TCRdb's table, derived via immunoSEQ multiplex PCR, lists solely in-frame clones and lacks some. The repertoire holds roughly 12,000 clones, roughly 80% seen once, with roughly an eighth in the top ten. About this clone: Its antigen is unidentified.

Each donor had at least one pre-ART and at least two post-ART PBMC samples. Every participant with HIV received treatment in the United States. The TCR sequence derives from a middle-aged man with HIV. The source was unsorted PBMCs, collected 1.2 years after starting antiretroviral therapy. This rearrangement joins TRBV5-1 to TRBJ2-1; 8 bases are shared with TRBD2. CDR3 nucleotide sequence: TGCGCCAGCAGTCTAGCGGGCTCCTACAATGAGCAGTTCTTC. Protein sequence: CASSLAGSYNEQFF. Variable domain in full (rest from reference TRBV5-1 and TRBJ2-1): KAGVTQTPRYLIKTRGQQVTLSCSPISGHRSVSWYQQTPGQGLQFLFEYFSETQRNKGNFPGRFSGRQFSNSRSEMNVSTLELGDSALYLCASSLAGSYNEQFFGPGTRLTVL.